This T cell receptor beta chain derives from a study of a mutant IDH1 vaccine in newly diagnosed glioma. Study-wide context: Investigators started vaccination 4-6 weeks after radiotherapy alone, or with temozolomide cycles. Previous care, which was radiotherapy, temozolomide, or both, most often involved both.

Time point in this sample: week 35, safety follow-up. The investigators gave 300 ug of mutant IDH1 20-mer peptide in each vaccine dose, together with topical imiquimod. Sequencing used immunoSEQ multiplex PCR; TCRdb keeps in-frame clones, though not all of them. The sample shows 45,000 to 55,000 clones, 65% to 80% of them seen only once. As for this clone: Its antigen is currently unknown.

The sequencing used PBMCs, collected from a glioma patient whose treatment included an IDH1 peptide vaccine. This sequence was found in a man between 40 and 49 years old with glioma.

Here the CDR3 DNA reads TGTGCCAGCAGGGACAGGAGTGGATCAGATGGCTACACCTTC. It is translated as CASRDRSGSDGYTF. This chain uses TRBV6-1 with TRBJ1-2, with TRBD1 matching 7 bases. V was clipped by 6 bases and J by 6 bases; unmatched bases: 10. Germline CDR1 reads MNHNS; CDR2 reads SASEGT. CDR3 length: 14 amino acids.